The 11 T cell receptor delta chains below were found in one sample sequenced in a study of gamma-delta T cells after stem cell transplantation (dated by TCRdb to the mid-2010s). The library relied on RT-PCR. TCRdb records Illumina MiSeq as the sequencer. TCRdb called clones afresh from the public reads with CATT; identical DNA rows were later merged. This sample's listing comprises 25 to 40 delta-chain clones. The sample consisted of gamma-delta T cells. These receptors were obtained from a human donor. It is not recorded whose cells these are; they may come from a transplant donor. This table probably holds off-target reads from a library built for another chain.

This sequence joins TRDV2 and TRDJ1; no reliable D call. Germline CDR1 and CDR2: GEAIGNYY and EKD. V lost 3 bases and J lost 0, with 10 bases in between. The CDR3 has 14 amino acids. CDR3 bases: TGTGCCTGTGACTCGCTACGGGACACCGATAAACTCATCTTT. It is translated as CACDSLRDTDKLIF.

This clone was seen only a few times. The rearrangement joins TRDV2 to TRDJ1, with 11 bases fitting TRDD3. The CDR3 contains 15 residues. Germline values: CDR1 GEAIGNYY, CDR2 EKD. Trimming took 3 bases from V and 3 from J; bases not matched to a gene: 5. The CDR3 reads CACDFMGDTPDKLIF. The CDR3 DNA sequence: TGTGCCTGTGACTTCATGGGGGATACGCCCGATAAACTCATCTTT.

As DNA, the CDR3 is TGTGCCTGTGACACCCTTAGTACTGGGGGATACGGGGGCACCGATAAACTCATCTTT. It encodes CACDTLSTGGYGGTDKLIF. The V call is TRDV2, the J call TRDJ1; 13 positions agree with TRDD3. The V and J ends lost 0 bases and 1 base, in that order; junction bases with no gene match: 10. Germline V gene sequence: CDR1 GEAIGNYY, CDR2 EKD. The CDR3 has 19 residues.

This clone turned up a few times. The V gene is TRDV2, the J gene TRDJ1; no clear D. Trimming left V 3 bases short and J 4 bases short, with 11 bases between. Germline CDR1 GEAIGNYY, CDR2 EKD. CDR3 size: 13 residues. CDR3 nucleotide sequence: TGTGCCTGTGACCTTCTGGACGGCGATAAACTCATCTTT. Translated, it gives CACDLLDGDKLIF.

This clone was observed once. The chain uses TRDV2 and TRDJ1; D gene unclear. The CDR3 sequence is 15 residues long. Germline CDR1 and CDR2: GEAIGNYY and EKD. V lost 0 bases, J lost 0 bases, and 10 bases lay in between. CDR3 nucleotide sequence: TGTGCCTGTGACACCGTTGGGAAGTACACCGATAAACTCATCTTT. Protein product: CACDTVGKYTDKLIF.

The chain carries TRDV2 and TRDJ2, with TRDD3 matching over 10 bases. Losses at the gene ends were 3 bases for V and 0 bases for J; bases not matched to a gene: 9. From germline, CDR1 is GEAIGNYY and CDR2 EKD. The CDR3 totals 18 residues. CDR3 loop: CACDHAGGYAALTAQLFF. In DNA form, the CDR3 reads TGTGCCTGTGACCACGCGGGGGGATACGCTGCTTTGACAGCACAACTCTTCTTT.

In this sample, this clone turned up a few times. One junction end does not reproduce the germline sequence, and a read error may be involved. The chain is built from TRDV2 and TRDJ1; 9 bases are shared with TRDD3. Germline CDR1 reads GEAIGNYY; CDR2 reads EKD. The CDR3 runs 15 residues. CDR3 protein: CSCDSLGDGGDKLIF. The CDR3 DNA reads TGTTCCTGTGATTCGCTGGGGGATGGTGGGGATAAACTCATCTTT.

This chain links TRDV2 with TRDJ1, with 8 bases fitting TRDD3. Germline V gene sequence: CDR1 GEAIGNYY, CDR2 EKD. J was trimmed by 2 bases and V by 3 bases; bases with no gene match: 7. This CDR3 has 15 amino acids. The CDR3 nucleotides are TGTGCCTGTGACCGCGTACTGGGGGGGACCGATAAACTCATCTTT. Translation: CACDRVLGGTDKLIF.

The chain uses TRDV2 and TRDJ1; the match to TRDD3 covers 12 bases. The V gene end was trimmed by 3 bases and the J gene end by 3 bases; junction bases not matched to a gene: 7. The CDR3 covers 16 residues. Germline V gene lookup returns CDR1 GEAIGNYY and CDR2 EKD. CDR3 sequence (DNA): TGTGCCTGTGACCACGTACTGGGGGATACTTCCGATAAACTCATCTTT. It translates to CACDHVLGDTSDKLIF.

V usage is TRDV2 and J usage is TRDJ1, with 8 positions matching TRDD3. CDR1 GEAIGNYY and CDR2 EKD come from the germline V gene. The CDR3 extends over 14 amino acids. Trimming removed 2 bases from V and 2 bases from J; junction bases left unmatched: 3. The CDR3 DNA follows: TGTGCCTGTGACATACTGGGGGCTACCGATAAACTCATCTTT. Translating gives CACDILGATDKLIF.

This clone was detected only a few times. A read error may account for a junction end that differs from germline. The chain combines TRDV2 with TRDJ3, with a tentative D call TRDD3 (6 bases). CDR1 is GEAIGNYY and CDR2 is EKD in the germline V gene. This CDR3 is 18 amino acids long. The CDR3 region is CACDTLTGYSWGTRQMFF. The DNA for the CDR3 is TGTGCCTGTGACACTTTAACTGGTTACTCCTGGGGCACCCGACAGATGTTTTTC.